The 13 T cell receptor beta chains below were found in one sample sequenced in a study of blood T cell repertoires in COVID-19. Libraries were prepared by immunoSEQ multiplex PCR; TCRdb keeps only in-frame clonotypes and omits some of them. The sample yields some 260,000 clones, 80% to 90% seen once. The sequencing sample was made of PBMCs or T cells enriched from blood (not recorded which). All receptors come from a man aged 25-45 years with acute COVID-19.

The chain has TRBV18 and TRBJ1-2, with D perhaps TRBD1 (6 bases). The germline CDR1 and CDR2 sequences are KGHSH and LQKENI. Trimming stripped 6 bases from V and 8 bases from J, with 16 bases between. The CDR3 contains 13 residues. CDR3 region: CASSLDRTEGYTF. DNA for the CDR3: TGTGCCAGCTCCCTCGACAGGACGGAGGGCTACACCTTC.

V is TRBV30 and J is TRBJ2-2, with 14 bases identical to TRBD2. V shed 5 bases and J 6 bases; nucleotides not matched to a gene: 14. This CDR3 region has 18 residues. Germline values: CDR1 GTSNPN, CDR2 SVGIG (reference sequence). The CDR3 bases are TGTGCCTGGGTGACTAGCGGGAGGGAGCCTAGGGGCTCCGGGGAGCTGTTTTTT. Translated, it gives CAWVTSGREPRGSGELFF.

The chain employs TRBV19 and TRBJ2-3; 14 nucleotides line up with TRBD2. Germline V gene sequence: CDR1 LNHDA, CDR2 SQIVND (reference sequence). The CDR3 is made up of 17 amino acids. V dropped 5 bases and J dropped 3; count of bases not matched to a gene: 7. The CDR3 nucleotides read TGTGCCAGTAGTCCCGGGACTAGCGGGAGAGTAACAGATACGCAGTATTTT. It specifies CASSPGTSGRVTDTQYF.

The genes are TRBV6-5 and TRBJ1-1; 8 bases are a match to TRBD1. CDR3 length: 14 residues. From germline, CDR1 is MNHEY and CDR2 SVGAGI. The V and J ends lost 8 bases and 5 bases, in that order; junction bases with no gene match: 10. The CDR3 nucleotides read TGTGCCAGCTCAGGGGGCGCGATAGGTACTGAAGCTTTCTTT. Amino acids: CASSGGAIGTEAFF.

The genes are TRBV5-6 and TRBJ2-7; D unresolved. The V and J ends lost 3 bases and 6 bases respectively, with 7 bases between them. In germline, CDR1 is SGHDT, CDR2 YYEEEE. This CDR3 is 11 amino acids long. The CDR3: CASSYHTEQYV. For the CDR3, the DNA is TGTGCCAGCAGCTATCACACCGAGCAGTACGTC.

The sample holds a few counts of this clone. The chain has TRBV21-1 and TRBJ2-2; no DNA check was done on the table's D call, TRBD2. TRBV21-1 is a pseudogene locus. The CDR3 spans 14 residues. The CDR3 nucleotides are TGTGCCAGCGCGTGTCTAGCCCACACCGGGGAGCTGTTTTTT. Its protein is CASACLAHTGELFF.

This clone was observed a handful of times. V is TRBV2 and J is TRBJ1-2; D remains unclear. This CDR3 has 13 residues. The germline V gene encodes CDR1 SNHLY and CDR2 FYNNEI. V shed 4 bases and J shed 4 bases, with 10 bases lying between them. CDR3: CASSGYGFYGYTF. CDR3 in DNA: TGTGCCAGCAGTGGATACGGTTTCTATGGCTACACCTTC.

In nucleotides, the CDR3 is TGTGCCAGCAGTACCGCCCGAGTTAACAATCAGCCCCAGCATTTT. This codes for CASSTARVNNQPQHF. The chain joins TRBV6-2 or TRBV6-3 to TRBJ1-5; D is uncertain. V shed 5 bases and J shed 3 bases, with 14 bases lying between them. Germline CDR1 MNHEY, CDR2 SVGEGT. This CDR3 comprises 15 residues.

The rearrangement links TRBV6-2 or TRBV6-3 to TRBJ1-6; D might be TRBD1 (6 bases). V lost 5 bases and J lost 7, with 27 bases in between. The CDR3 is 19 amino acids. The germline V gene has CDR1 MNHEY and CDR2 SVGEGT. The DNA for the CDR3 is TGTGCCAGCAGTAAACAGGGACCGGGGCCGGGACTAGGGAATTCACCCCTCCACTTT. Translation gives CASSKQGPGPGLGNSPLHF.

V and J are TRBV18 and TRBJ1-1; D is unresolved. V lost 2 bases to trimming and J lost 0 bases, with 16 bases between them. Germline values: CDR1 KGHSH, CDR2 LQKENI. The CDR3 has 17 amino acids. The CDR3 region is CASSPGVQNPMNTEAFF. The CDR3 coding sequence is TGTGCCAGCTCACCAGGTGTACAGAACCCTATGAACACTGAAGCTTTCTTT.

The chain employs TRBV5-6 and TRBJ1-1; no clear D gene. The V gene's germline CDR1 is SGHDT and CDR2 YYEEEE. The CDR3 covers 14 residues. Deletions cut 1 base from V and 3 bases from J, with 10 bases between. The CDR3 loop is CASSLPGRDTEAFF. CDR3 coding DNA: TGTGCCAGCAGCTTGCCTGGGAGGGACACTGAAGCTTTCTTT.

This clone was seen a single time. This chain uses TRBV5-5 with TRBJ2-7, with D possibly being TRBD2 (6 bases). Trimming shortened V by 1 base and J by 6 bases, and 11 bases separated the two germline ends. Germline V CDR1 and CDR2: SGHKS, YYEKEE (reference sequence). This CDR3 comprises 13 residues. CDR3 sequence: CASSLRGYSEQYV. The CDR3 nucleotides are TGTGCCAGCAGCTTGCGGGGGTACTCCGAGCAGTACGTC.

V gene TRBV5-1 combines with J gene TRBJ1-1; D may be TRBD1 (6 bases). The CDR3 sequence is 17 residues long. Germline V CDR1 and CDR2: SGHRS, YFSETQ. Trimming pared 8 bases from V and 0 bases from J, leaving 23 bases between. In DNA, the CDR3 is TGCGCCAGTATAAAGGGGGTGGCAGGTGGAATGAACACTGAAGCTTTCTTT. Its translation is CASIKGVAGGMNTEAFF.